This T cell receptor (beta chain) comes out of a study of Ad26.COV2.S vaccination and SARS-CoV-2 variants (dated by TCRdb to about 2021). Broadly, across the study: The specificity and breadth of SARS-CoV-2-reactive T cell receptors after Ad26.COV2.S vaccination were assessed by TCRbeta repertoire sequencing. The TCR-sequenced set comprised around 30 samples: about 19 Ad26.COV2.S vaccine recipients, 5 placebo recipients and 8 SARS-CoV-2 convalescent individuals.

On the study overall, not on this receptor specifically: Ad26.COV2.S recipients had higher spike-specific TCR breadth than placebo recipients (P = 0.0014). After vaccination, substantial breadth of spike-specific CD8+ and CD4+ T cell responses was reported. Comparable non-spike TCR breadth was observed between vaccine and placebo recipients, consistent with only spike being contained in the vaccine. The authors noted that total T cell responses may have been underestimated by the TCR breadth and depth analyses.

About this clone itself: This clone's antigen is unknown. No base qualities exist here, and no much larger clone lies one base off it.

TCRbeta CDR3 regions were sequenced with the immunoSEQ Assay. After extraction, genomic DNA underwent amplification by bias-controlled multiplex PCR, followed by high-throughput sequencing. Concerning the study's data processing: To quantify the absolute abundance of each unique TCRbeta CDR3 region, sequences were collapsed and filtered. T cell fraction was estimated by normalizing TCRbeta template counts to usable DNA, with usable DNA measured through amplification of reference genes found in all nucleated cells. Repertoire TCRs were annotated as SARS-CoV-2-specific by exact matching of V gene, CDR3 amino acid sequence and J gene to a known reactive TCR set. The reference SARS-CoV-2 TCR set came from MIRA and was filtered for enrichment in COVID-19-positive ImmuneCODE repertoires, removing public or cross-reactive TCRs. Using the MIRA antigens, annotated TCRs were further analysed by specific ORF or by position within an ORF. Breadth was defined as the number of annotated unique rearrangements divided by the total number of unique productive rearrangements, and depth was defined as the summed frequency of the annotated unique rearrangements. Group comparisons of TCR breadth used two-sided Wilcoxon rank-sum tests. TCRdb provides this immuneACCESS table in a form limited to in-frame rearrangements. Some clones are lacking; in checked studies, under half of them reflect an unresolved V gene, and why the rest are absent is not known. The DNA gave D and trimming, while V, J and clone size come from that table. Here the sample has just over 350,000 clones; 90% to 95% occur a single time. The ten largest clonotypes hold 3.9% of the sample.

There are 15 amino acids in the CDR3, from cysteine to phenylalanine inclusive. CDR3 DNA is the only sequence kept; it has 45 bases, read in frame from the first base. The germline V gene (reference sequence) yields MNHNY for CDR1 and SVGAGI for CDR2. Trimming costs V 5 bases and J 7 bases, and their ends lie 20 bases apart. Read against the paper, the sample's time point label means: individuals recovered from natural SARS-CoV-2 infection. The rearrangement joined TRBV6-6 to TRBJ1-2; the D gene is not confidently resolved. The TCR comes from a human donor who had recovered from COVID-19. The sequencing used peripheral blood, collected after recovery from COVID-19. The DNA reads as follows: TGTGCCAGCAGTCAAACGTCAGAGGAGGTACCTGGCTACACCTTC. Its translation reads: CASSQTSEEVPGYTF.